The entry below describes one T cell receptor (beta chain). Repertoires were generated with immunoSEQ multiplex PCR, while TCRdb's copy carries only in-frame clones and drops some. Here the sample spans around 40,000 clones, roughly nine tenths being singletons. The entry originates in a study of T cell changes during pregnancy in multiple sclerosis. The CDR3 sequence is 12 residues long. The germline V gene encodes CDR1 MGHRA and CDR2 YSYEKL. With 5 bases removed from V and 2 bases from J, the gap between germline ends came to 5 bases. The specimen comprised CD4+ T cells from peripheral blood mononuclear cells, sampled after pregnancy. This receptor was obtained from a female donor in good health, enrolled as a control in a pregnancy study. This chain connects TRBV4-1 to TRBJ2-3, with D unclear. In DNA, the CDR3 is TGCGCCAGCAGCGAGGTCACAGATACGCAGTATTTT. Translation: CASSEVTDTQYF.